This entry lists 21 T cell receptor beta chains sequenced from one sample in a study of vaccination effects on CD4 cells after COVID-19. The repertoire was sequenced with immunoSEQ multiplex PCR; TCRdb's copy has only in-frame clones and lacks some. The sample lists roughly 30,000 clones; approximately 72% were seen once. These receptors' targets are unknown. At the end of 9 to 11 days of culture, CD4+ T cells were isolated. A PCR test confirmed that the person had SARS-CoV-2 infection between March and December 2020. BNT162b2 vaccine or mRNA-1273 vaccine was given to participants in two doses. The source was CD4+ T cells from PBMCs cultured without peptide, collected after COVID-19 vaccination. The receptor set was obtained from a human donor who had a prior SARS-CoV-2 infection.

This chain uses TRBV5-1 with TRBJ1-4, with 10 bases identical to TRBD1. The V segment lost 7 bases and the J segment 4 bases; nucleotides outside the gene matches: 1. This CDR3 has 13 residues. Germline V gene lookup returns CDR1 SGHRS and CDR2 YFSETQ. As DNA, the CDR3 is TGCGCCAGCGGGACAGGGGATAATGAAAAACTGTTTTTT. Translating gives CASGTGDNEKLFF.

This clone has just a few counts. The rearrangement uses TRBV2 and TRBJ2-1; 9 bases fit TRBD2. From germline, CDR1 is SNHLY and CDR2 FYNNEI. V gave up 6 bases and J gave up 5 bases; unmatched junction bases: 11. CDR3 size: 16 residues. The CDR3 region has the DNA TGTGCCAGCAGGGAGGGACTAGCCGCCCGCAACAATGAGCAGTTCTTC. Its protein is CASREGLAARNNEQFF.

The DNA of the CDR3 is TGTGCCACCAGCCGGACTAGCGGGCATCAAGAGACCCAGTACTTC. Its translation is CATSRTSGHQETQYF. The V call is TRBV15, the J call TRBJ2-5, with 11 bases identical to TRBD2. CDR1 and CDR2 (germline): LNHNV, YYDKDF (reference sequence). The CDR3 is made up of 15 amino acids. V lost 5 bases to trimming and J lost 2 bases; unmatched junction nucleotides: 4.

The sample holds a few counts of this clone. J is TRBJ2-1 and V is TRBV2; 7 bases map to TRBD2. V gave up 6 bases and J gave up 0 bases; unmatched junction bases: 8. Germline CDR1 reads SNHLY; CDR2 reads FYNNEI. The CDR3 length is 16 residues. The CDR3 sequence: CASSDLAAYSYNEQFF. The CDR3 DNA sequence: TGTGCCAGCAGCGACCTAGCGGCCTACTCCTACAATGAGCAGTTCTTC.

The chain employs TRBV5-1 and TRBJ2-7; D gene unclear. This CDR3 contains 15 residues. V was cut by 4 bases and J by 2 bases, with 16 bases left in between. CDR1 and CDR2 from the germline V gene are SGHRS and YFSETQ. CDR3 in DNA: TGCGCCAGCAGCCCCACGCCCAGCCAGACCTACGAGCAGTACTTC. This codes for CASSPTPSQTYEQYF.

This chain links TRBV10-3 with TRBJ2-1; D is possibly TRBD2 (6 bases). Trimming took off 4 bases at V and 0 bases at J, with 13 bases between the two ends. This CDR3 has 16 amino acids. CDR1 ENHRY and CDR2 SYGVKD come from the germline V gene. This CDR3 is CAISADGGNSYNEQFF. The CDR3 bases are TGTGCCATCAGTGCCGACGGAGGGAACTCCTACAATGAGCAGTTCTTC.

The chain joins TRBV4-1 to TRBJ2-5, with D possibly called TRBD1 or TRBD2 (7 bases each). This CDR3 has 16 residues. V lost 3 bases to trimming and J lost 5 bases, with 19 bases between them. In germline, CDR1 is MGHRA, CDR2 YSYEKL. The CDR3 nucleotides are TGCGCCAGCAGCCATACCGTGGGAGGGGGCGCGGAGACCCAGTACTTC. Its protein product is CASSHTVGGGAETQYF.

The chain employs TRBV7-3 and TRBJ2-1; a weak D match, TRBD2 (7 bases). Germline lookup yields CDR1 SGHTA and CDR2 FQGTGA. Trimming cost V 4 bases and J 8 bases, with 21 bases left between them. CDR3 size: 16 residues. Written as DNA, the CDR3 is TGTGCCAGCAGCTCCCTGGGGGGGGCCCTTTTTGATGAGCAGTTCTTC. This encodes CASSSLGGALFDEQFF.

The CDR3 sequence: CASSFYSAGELFF. CDR3 sequence (DNA): TGTGCCAGCAGCTTCTATAGCGCCGGGGAGCTGTTTTTT. The chain is built from TRBV5-6 and TRBJ2-2, with D perhaps TRBD2 (5 bases). This CDR3 region has 13 residues. Germline CDR1 reads SGHDT; CDR2 reads YYEEEE. V lost 2 bases and J 6 bases, leaving 8 bases between the germline ends.

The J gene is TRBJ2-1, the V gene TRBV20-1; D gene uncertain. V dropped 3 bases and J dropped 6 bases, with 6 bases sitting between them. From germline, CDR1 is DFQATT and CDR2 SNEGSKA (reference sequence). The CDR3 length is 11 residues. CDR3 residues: CSASHSNEQFF. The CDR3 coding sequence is TGCAGTGCTAGTCATAGCAATGAGCAGTTCTTC.

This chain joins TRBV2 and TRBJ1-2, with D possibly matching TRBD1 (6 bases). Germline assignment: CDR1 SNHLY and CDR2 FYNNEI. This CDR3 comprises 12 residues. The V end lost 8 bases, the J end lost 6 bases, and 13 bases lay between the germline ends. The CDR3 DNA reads TGTGCCAGCTGGGGGGGCTTCGATGGCTACACCTTC. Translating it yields CASWGGFDGYTF.

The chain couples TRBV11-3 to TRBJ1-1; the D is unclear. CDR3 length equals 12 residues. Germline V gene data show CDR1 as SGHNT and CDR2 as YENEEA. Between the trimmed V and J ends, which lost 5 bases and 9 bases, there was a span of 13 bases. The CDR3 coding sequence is TGTGCCAGCAGCCTGGTGCCCCGAAAAGCTTTCTTT. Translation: CASSLVPRKAFF. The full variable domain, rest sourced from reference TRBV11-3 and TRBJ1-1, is EAGVVQSPRYKIIEKKQPVAFWCNPISGHNTLYWYLQNLGQGPELLIRYENEEAVDDSQLPKDRFSAERLKGVDSTLKIQPAELGDSAVYLCASSLVPRKAFFGQGTRLTVV.

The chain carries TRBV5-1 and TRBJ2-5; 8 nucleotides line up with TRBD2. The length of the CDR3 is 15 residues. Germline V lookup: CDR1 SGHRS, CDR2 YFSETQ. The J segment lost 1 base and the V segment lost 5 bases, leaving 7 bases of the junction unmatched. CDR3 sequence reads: CASSDLAGTQETQYF. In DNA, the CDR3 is TGCGCCAGCAGTGATTTAGCGGGGACCCAAGAGACCCAGTACTTC.

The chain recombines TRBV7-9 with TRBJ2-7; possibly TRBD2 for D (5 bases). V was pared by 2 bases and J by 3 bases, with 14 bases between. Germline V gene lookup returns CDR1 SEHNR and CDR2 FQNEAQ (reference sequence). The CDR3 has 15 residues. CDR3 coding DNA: TGTGCCAGCAGCTTACCTACCCTAGGACTCTACGAGCAGTACTTC. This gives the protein CASSLPTLGLYEQYF. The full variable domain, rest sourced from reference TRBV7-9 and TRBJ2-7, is DTGVSQNPRHKITKRGQNVTFRCDPISEHNRLYWYRQTLGQGPEFLTYFQNEAQLEKSRLLSDRFSAERPKGSFSTLEIQRTEQGDSAMYLCASSLPTLGLYEQYFGPGTRLTVT.

CDR3 residues: CASRKTVQETQYF. CDR3 sequence (DNA): TGTGCCAGCAGGAAGACAGTCCAAGAGACCCAGTACTTC. The chain combines TRBV6-5 with TRBJ2-5, with D maybe TRBD1 (5 bases). Germline CDR1 reads MNHEY; CDR2 reads SVGAGI. With 6 bases removed from V and 1 base from J, the gap between germline ends came to 9 bases. The CDR3 runs to 13 residues.

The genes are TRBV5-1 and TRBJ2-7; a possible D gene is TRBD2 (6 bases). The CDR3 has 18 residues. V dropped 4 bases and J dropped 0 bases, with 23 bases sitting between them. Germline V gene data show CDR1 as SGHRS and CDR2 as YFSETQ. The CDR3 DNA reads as TGCGCCAGCAGCGTTTTAGGTCCGGTGGCGGGAAGCTCCTACGAGCAGTACTTC. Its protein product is CASSVLGPVAGSSYEQYF.

CDR3 nucleotides: TGTGCCAGCAGCCCGAGAGGGGACAGGGCCACAGATACGCAGTATTTT. Translated: CASSPRGDRATDTQYF. The chain couples TRBV3-1 (or the pseudogene TRBV3-2) to TRBJ2-3; TRBD1 matches 9 bases. J was trimmed by 2 bases and V by 4 bases; bases with no gene match: 7. Germline lookup yields CDR1 LGHDT and CDR2 YNNKEL (reference sequence). This CDR3 is 16 amino acids long.

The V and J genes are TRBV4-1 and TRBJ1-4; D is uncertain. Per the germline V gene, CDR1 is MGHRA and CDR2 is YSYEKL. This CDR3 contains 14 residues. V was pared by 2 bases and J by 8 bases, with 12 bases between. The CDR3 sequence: CASSQPSSPEKLFF. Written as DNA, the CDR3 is TGCGCCAGCAGCCAACCCTCAAGCCCAGAAAAACTGTTTTTT.

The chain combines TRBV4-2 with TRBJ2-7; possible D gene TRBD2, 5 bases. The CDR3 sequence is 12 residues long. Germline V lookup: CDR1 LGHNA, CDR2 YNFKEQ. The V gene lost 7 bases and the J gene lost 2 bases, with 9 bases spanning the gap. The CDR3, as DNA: TGTGCCAGCAAGCTAGCTCCCTACGAGCAGTACTTC. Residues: CASKLAPYEQYF.

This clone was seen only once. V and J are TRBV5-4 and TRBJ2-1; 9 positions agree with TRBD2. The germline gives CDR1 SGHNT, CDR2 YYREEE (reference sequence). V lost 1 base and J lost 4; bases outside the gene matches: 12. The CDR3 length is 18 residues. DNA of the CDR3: TGTGCCAGCAGCTTGAGGGTCTCGGCGGGGGGGCCGTACAATGAGCAGTTCTTC. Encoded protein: CASSLRVSAGGPYNEQFF.

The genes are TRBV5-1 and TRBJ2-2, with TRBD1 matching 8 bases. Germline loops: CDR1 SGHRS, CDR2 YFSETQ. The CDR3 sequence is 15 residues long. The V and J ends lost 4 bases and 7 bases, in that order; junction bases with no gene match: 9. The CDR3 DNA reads TGCGCCAGCAGCGGACGAGACAGGGGTGGCGGGGAGCTGTTTTTT. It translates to CASSGRDRGGGELFF.